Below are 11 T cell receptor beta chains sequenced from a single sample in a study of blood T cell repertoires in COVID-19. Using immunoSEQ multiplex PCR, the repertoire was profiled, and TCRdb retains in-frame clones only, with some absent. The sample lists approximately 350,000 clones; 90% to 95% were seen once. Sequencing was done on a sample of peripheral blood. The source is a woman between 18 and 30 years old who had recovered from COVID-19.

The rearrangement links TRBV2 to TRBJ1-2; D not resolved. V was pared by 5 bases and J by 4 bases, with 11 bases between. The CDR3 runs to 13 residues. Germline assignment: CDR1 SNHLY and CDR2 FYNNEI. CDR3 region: CASSTQVPYGYTF. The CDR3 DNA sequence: TGTGCCAGCAGTACCCAGGTCCCCTATGGCTACACCTTC.

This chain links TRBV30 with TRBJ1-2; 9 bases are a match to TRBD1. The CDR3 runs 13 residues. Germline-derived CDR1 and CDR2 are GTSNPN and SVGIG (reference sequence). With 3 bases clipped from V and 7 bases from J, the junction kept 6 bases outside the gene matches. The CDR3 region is CAWRGDRESGYTF. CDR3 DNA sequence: TGTGCCTGGAGGGGGGACAGGGAGAGTGGCTACACCTTC.

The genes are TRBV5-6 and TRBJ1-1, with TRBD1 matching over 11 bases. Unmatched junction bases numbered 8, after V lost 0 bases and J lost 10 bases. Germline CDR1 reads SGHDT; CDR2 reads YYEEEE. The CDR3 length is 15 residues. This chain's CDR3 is CASSLGPGQGEVAFF. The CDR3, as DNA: TGTGCCAGCAGCTTGGGACCGGGACAGGGGGAAGTAGCTTTCTTT.

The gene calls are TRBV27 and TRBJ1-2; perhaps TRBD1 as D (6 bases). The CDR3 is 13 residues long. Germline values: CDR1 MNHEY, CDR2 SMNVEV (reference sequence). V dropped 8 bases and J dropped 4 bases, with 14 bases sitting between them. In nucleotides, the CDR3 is TGTGCCAGCGCCACCACAGGGTCCTATGGCTACACCTTC. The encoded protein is CASATTGSYGYTF.

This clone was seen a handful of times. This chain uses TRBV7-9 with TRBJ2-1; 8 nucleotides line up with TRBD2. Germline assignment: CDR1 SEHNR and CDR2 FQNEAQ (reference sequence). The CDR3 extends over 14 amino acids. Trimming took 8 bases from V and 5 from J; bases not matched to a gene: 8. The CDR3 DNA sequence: TGTGCCAGCCACCGGGGGGGCGCCCACAATGAGCAGTTCTTC. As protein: CASHRGGAHNEQFF.

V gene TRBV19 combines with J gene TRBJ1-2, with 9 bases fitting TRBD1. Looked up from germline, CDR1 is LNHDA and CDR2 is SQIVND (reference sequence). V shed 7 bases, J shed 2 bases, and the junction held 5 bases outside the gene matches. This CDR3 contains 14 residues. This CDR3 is CASNRGQGNYGYTF. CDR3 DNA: TGTGCCAGTAACCGAGGACAGGGGAACTATGGCTACACCTTC.

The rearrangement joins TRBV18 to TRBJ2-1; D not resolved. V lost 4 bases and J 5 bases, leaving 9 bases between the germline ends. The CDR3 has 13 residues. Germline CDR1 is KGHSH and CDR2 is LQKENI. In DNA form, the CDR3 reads TGTGCCAGCTCACGAATCCAGGACAATGAGCAGTTCTTC. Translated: CASSRIQDNEQFF. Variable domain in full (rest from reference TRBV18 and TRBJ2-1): NAGVMQNPRHLVRRRGQEARLRCSPMKGHSHVYWYRQLPEEGLKFMVYLQKENIIDESGMPKERFSAEFPKEGPSILRIQQVVRGDSAAYFCASSRIQDNEQFFGPGTRLTVL.

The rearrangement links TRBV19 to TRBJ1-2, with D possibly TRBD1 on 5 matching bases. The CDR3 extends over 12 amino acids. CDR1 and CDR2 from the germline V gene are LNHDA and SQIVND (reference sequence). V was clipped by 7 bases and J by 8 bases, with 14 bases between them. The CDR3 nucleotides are TGTGCCAGTACGGGGGAGGTTGGAGGCTACACCTTC. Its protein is CASTGEVGGYTF.

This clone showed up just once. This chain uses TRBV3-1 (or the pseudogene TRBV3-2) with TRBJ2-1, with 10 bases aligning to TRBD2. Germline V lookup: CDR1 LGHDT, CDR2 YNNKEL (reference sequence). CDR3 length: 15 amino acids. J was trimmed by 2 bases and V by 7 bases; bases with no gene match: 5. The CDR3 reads CASTLTSGTYNEQFF. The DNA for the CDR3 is TGTGCCAGCACACTAACTAGCGGGACCTACAATGAGCAGTTCTTC.

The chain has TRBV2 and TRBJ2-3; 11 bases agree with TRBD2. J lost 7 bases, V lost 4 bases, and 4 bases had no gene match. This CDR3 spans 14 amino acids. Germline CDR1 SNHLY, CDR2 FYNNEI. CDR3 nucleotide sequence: TGTGCCAGCAGTGCGGTAGCGGGAGGGCATACGCAGTATTTT. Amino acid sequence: CASSAVAGGHTQYF.

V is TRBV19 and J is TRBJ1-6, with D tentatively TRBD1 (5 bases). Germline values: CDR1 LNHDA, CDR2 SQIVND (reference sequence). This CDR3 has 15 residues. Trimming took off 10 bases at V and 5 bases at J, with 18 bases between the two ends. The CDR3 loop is CATGGASQNNSPLHF. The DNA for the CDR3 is TGTGCCACCGGAGGGGCAAGTCAGAATAATTCACCCCTCCACTTT.